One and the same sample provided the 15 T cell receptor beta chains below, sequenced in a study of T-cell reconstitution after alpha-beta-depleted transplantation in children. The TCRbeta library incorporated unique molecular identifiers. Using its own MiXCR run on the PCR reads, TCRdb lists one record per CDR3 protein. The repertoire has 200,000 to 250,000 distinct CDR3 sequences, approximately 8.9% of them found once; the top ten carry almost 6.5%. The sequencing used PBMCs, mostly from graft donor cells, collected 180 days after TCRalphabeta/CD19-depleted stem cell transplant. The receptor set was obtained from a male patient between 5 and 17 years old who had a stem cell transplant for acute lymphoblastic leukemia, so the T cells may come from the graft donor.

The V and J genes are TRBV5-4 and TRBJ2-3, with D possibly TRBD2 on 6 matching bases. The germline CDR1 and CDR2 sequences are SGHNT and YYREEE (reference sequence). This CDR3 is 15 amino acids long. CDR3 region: CGSSLGLPGTDTQYF. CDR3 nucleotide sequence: TGTGGGAGCAGCTTGGGACTCCCAGGGACAGATACGCAGTATTTT.

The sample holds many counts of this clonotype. The CDR3 nucleotides are TGTGCCACCAGTGATTCCCGGACAGGACTAAGGACCGGGGAGCTGTTTTTT. It codes for CATSDSRTGLRTGELFF. The rearrangement uses TRBV24-1 and TRBJ2-2, with TRBD1 as a possible D gene (7 bases). The germline gives CDR1 KGHDR, CDR2 SFDVKD. V lost 2 bases and J 5 bases, leaving 17 bases between the germline ends. The CDR3 length is 17 residues.

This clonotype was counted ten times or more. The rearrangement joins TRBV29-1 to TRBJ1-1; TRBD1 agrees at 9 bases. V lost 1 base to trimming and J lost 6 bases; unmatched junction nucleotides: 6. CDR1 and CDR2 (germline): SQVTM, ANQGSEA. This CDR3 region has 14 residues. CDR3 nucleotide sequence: TGCAGCGTTGAAGTGGGACAGGGTTTGGCTGAAGCTTTCTTT. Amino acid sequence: CSVEVGQGLAEAFF.

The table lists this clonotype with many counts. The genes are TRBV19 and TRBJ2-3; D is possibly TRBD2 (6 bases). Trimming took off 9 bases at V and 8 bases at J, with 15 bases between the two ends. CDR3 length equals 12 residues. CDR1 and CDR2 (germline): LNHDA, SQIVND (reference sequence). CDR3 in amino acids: CASTLEGGTQYF. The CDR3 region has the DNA TGTGCCAGCACTCTCGAGGGAGGTACGCAGTATTTT.

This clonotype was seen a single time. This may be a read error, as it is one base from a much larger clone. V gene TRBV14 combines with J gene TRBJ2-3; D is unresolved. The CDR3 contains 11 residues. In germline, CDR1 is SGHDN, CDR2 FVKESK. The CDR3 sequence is CACSQIDTQYF. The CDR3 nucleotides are TGTGCCTGCAGCCAGATTGATACGCAGTATTTT.

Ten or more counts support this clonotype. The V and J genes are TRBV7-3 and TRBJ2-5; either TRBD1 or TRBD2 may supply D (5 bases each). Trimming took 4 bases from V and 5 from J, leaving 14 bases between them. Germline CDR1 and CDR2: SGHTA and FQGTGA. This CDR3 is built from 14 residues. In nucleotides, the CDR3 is TGTGCCAGCAGCTCGGGACCCCCAATGGAGACCCAGTACTTC. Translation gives CASSSGPPMETQYF.

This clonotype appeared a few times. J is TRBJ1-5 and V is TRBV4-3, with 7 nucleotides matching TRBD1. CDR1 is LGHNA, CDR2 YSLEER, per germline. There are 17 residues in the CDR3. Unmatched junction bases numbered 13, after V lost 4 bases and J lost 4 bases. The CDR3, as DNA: TGCGCCAGCAGCCCAGAAGGGGGGGGACAGCTGAATCAGCCCCAGCATTTT. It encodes CASSPEGGGQLNQPQHF.

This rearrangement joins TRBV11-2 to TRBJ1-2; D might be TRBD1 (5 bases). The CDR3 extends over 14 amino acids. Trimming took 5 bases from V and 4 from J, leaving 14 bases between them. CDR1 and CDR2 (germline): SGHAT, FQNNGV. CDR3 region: CASSLAGQPYGYTF. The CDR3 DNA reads TGTGCCAGCAGCCTCGCGGGGCAGCCCTATGGCTACACCTTC.

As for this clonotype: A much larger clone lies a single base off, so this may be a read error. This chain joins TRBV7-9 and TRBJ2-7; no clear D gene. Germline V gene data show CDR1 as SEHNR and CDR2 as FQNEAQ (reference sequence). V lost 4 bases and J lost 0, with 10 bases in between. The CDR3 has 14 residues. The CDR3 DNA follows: TGTGCCAGCAGCTCACCGGGCAGCTCCTACGAGCAGTACTTC. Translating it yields CASSSPGSSYEQYF.

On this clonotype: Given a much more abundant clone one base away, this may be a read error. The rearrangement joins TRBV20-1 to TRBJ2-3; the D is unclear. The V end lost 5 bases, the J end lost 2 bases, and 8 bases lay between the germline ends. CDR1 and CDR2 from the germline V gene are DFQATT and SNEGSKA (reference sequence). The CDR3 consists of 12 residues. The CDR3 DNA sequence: TGCAGTGCTGCCTGGATCACAGATACGCAGTATTTT. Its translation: CSAAWITDTQYF.

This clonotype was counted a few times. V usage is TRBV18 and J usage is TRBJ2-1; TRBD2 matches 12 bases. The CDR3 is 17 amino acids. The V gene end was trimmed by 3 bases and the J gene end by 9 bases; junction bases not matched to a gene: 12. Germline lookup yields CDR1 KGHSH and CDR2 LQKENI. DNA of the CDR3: TGTGCCAGCTCACCTCTGACTAGCGGGAGTAGGGATGGTGAGCAGTTCTTC. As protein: CASSPLTSGSRDGEQFF.

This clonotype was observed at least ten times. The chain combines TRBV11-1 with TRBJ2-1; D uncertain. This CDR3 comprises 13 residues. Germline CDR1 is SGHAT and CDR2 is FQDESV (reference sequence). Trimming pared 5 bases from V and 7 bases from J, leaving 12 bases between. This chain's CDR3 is CASSVNWANEQFF. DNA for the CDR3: TGTGCCAGCAGCGTGAATTGGGCGAATGAGCAGTTCTTC. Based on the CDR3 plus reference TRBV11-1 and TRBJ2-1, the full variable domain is EAEVAQSPRYKITEKSQAVAFWCDPISGHATLYWYRQILGQGPELLVQFQDESVVDDSQLPKDRFSAERLKGVDSTLKIQPAELGDSAMYLCASSVNWANEQFFGPGTRLTVL.

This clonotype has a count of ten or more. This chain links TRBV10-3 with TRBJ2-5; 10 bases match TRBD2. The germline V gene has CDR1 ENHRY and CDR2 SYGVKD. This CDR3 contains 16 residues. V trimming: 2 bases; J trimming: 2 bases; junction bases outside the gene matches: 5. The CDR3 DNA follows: TGTGCCATCAGTGAGCCCCTACTAGCGGGGCAAGAGACCCAGTACTTC. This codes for CAISEPLLAGQETQYF.

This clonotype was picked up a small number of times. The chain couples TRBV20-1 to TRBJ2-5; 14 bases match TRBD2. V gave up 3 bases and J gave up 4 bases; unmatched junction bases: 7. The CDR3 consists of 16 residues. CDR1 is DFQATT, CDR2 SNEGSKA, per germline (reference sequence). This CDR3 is CSARGAGLAGVETQYF. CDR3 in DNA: TGCAGTGCTAGGGGGGCGGGACTAGCGGGAGTAGAGACCCAGTACTTC.

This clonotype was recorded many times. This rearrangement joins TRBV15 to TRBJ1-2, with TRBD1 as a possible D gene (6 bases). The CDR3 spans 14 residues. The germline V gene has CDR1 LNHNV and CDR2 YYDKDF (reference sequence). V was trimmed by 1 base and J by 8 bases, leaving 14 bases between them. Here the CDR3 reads CATSRGLQGRGYTF. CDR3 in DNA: TGTGCCACCAGCAGAGGTCTGCAGGGGCGAGGCTACACCTTC.